This TCR beta chain was captured by sequencing in a study of shared clonotypes between healthy human individuals. Turning to the study itself: Per-donor plates numbered three CD4 naive, three CD4 memory, two CD8 naive and one CD8 memory.

Sequencing used immunoSEQ multiplex PCR; TCRdb keeps in-frame clones, though not all of them. The table includes some 500,000 clones, about 96% detected once. The CDR3 contains 16 residues. Sequenced input: naive CD4+ T cells sorted from blood. Subset here: CD45RA+ positively selected. The clonotype originates from a woman in her twenties or thirties in good health. V and J are TRBV21-1 and TRBJ2-2; no check of the table's D call, TRBD2, against the DNA was made. TRBV21-1 is shown as a pseudogene. In DNA, the CDR3 is TGTGCCAGCAGCAAAGTTGGAGGGCCGAAGGGCGGGGAGCTGTTTTTT. As protein: CASSKVGGPKGGELFF.